One and the same sample provided the 27 T cell receptor beta chains below, sequenced in a study of metastatic and nonmetastatic thyroid tumors. TCRdb reprocessed the PCR reads via MiXCR. The data show approximately 25,000 clones, around 26% seen once. No treatment had been given to any patient before thyroid surgery. The sequencing input was blood. Receptor source: a male donor with papillary thyroid cancer or a benign thyroid nodule (not recorded which). Some clones in this sample may be carry-over from other donors' samples.

The genes are TRBV7-2 and TRBJ2-7, with D possibly matching TRBD2 (7 bases). Germline V lookup: CDR1 SGHTA, CDR2 FQGNSA. The CDR3 totals 15 residues. Trimming removed 5 bases from V and 4 bases from J, with 18 bases in between. CDR3 in amino acids: CASSRTGISGYEQYF. CDR3 DNA: TGTGCCAGCAGCCGTACAGGGATTAGCGGGTACGAGCAGTACTTC.

In its sample, this clone was seen many times. The CDR3 DNA sequence: TGTGCCAGCAGCGCGCAGGGCCGGAGGGCAGGAGCCCCCTACGAGCAGTACTTC. Translation gives CASSAQGRRAGAPYEQYF. The rearrangement links TRBV3-1 to TRBJ2-7; possible D gene TRBD2, 6 bases. The V and J ends lost 5 bases and 2 bases respectively, with 25 bases between them. The CDR3 sequence is 18 residues long. CDR1 LGHDT and CDR2 YNNKEL come from the germline V gene (reference sequence).

The sample holds many counts of this clone. The chain combines TRBV12-3 or TRBV12-4 with TRBJ1-1; tentatively, D is TRBD1 (6 bases). V was pared by 7 bases and J by 6 bases, with 12 bases between. The CDR3 runs to 12 residues. CDR3 nucleotide sequence: TGTGCCAGCAACCAACAGGGCTCTGAAGCTTTCTTT. Translating it yields CASNQQGSEAFF.

This clone is deemed medium-sized. The chain employs TRBV6-5 and TRBJ1-6, with unresolved D. Trimming cost V 2 bases and J 7 bases, with 9 bases left between them. The CDR3 loop spans 14 amino acids. The germline CDR1 and CDR2 sequences are MNHEY and SVGAGI. The CDR3 is CASSYGRGNSPLHF. DNA for the CDR3: TGTGCCAGCAGTTACGGACGGGGAAATTCACCCCTCCACTTT.

This clone rates as medium-sized. V usage is TRBV11-3 and J usage is TRBJ2-1; D gene unclear. Trimming shortened V by 3 bases and J by 6 bases, and 12 bases separated the two germline ends. This CDR3 spans 14 amino acids. Germline CDR1 SGHNT, CDR2 YENEEA. CDR3 residues: CASSFVLQSNEQFF. The CDR3 coding sequence is TGTGCCAGCAGCTTTGTACTACAGAGCAATGAGCAGTTCTTC.

This clone showed up just a few times. The rearrangement links TRBV6-5 to TRBJ1-4; D is unresolved. The germline CDR1 and CDR2 sequences are MNHEY and SVGAGI. The V end lost 5 bases, the J end lost 0 bases, and 7 bases lay between the germline ends. There are 14 residues in the CDR3. This CDR3 reads CASSESTTNEKLFF. CDR3 coding DNA: TGTGCCAGCAGTGAATCCACAACTAATGAAAAACTGTTTTTT.

This clone is medium-sized. The V gene is TRBV5-1, the J gene TRBJ1-3; D is uncertain. The germline gives CDR1 SGHRS, CDR2 YFSETQ. The CDR3 totals 16 residues. V lost 0 bases and J lost 1, with 11 bases in between. The CDR3 loop is CASSLGSQTSGNTIYF. CDR3 coding DNA: TGCGCCAGCAGCTTGGGTAGTCAGACTTCTGGAAACACCATATATTTT. The full variable domain, with the rest looked up from reference TRBV5-1 and TRBJ1-3, is KAGVTQTPRYLIKTRGQQVTLSCSPISGHRSVSWYQQTPGQGLQFLFEYFSETQRNKGNFPGRFSGRQFSNSRSEMNVSTLELGDSALYLCASSLGSQTSGNTIYFGEGSWLTVV.

About this clone itself: One end of the junction varies from germline; a read error may be responsible. This chain connects TRBV5-1 to TRBJ2-6, with 7 bases matching TRBD2. CDR3 length equals 17 residues. In germline, CDR1 is SGHRS, CDR2 YFSETQ. This CDR3 is CASILEPSGGRANVLTF. The CDR3 bases are TGCGCCAGCATCTTGGAGCCTAGCGGCGGTAGGGCCAACGTCCTGACTTTC.

The chain combines TRBV6-4 with TRBJ1-1; D is unclear. The CDR3 consists of 13 residues. Trimming removed 6 bases from V and 4 bases from J, with 12 bases in between. Germline lookup yields CDR1 MRHNA and CDR2 SNTAGT. CDR3 loop: CASSRGGSTEAFF. The CDR3 bases are TGTGCCAGCAGCCGGGGAGGAAGCACTGAAGCTTTCTTT.

V usage is TRBV20-1 and J usage is TRBJ1-1; D is unclear. Germline CDR1 DFQATT, CDR2 SNEGSKA (reference sequence). The CDR3 runs 15 residues. V lost 6 bases to trimming and J lost 3 bases, with 20 bases between them. The CDR3 here is CSAGPGFERDTEAFF. DNA of the CDR3: TGCAGTGCAGGTCCGGGGTTCGAACGGGACACTGAAGCTTTCTTT.

This clone was detected ten times or more. The V gene is TRBV11-3, the J gene TRBJ1-4; weak D call: TRBD1 (5 bases). CDR1 SGHNT and CDR2 YENEEA come from the germline V gene. This CDR3 is 12 amino acids long. V was clipped by 5 bases and J by 10 bases, with 11 bases between them. The chain's CDR3 is CASSSDSGKLFF. The CDR3 nucleotides read TGTGCCAGCAGCAGCGACAGCGGAAAACTGTTTTTT.

The chain couples TRBV6-2 or TRBV6-3 to TRBJ2-7, with D maybe TRBD1 (5 bases). The CDR3 is 15 amino acids. Per the germline V gene, CDR1 is MNHEY and CDR2 is SVGEGT. With 4 bases removed from V and 3 bases from J, the gap between germline ends came to 16 bases. DNA of the CDR3: TGTGCCAGCAGTTTCCCTACGACAGCTAACTACGAGCAGTACTTC. Its translation is CASSFPTTANYEQYF.

In regard to this clone: The junction does not match germline at one end; this may be a read error. The rearrangement joins TRBV14 to TRBJ1-1; D uncertain. Per the germline V gene, CDR1 is SGHDN and CDR2 is FVKESK. The CDR3 is 13 residues long. In nucleotides, the CDR3 is TGTGCCAGCAGTGTACTCCCGAAGACTGACGCTTTCTTT. Amino acid sequence: CASSVLPKTDAFF.

Many counts were recorded for this clone. The same CDR3 arises from other DNA sequences in this sample as well. J is TRBJ1-3 and V is TRBV28, with D perhaps TRBD1 (5 bases). CDR1 is MDHEN and CDR2 is SYDVKM in the germline V gene. Trimming removed 9 bases from V and 0 bases from J, with 15 bases in between. The length of the CDR3 is 15 residues. The CDR3 sequence: CASRSTVLSGNTIYF. In DNA, the CDR3 is TGTGCCAGTAGGTCGACAGTACTCTCTGGAAACACCATATATTTT.

The V and J genes are TRBV4-3 and TRBJ2-7; D uncertain. The germline V gene encodes CDR1 LGHNA and CDR2 YSLEER. There are 13 residues in the CDR3. Trimming pared 0 bases from V and 3 bases from J, leaving 6 bases between. This CDR3 reads CASSQDRRYEQYF. CDR3 coding DNA: TGCGCCAGCAGCCAAGATCGGCGCTACGAGCAGTACTTC.

This clone occurred a few times. This chain links TRBV2 with TRBJ2-1; TRBD1 might be the D (6 bases). CDR3 length: 13 residues. Trimming pared 8 bases from V and 7 bases from J, leaving 15 bases between. Germline CDR1 and CDR2: SNHLY and FYNNEI. CDR3 in amino acids: CASSWSRGNEQFF. CDR3 DNA: TGTGCCAGCTCGTGGAGTAGGGGGAATGAGCAGTTCTTC.

The chain couples TRBV6-9 to TRBJ2-3; no clear D gene. V was clipped by 3 bases and J by 2 bases, with 15 bases between them. Germline CDR1 is MNHGY and CDR2 is SVAAGI. CDR3 length equals 16 residues. The CDR3 here is CASSYLPVAPTDTQYF. The CDR3, as DNA: TGTGCCAGCAGTTACTTGCCGGTAGCCCCCACAGATACGCAGTATTTT.

This clone was recorded many times. This chain joins TRBV7-7 and TRBJ2-2; possible D gene TRBD1, 8 bases. From germline, CDR1 is SSHAT and CDR2 FNYEAQ (reference sequence). Trimming removed 3 bases from V and 6 bases from J, with 32 bases in between. This CDR3 has 21 amino acids. In nucleotides, the CDR3 is TGTGCCAGCAGCTTTTCCCGGACAGGGAGAGCTAGCGGAGGAAGGGCCGGGGAGCTGTTTTTT. Translating gives CASSFSRTGRASGGRAGELFF.

This clone was seen many times. The chain couples TRBV6-1 to TRBJ1-1, with a possible D match to TRBD1 (6 bases). The CDR3 is 15 amino acids. The germline gives CDR1 MNHNS, CDR2 SASEGT. V was shortened by 5 bases and J by 11 bases, with 24 bases between the two germline ends. The CDR3, as DNA: TGTGCCAGCAGTAGGTCGGGGGCGGCCCGGGCTGGGGCTTTCTTT. This sequence encodes CASSRSGAARAGAFF.

In its sample, this clone was seen many times. The chain has TRBV5-1 and TRBJ1-6, with D unclear. From germline, CDR1 is SGHRS and CDR2 YFSETQ. CDR3 length: 15 amino acids. With 0 bases removed from V and 7 bases from J, the gap between germline ends came to 11 bases. This CDR3 is CASSLGSSGNSPLHF. The CDR3 DNA sequence: TGCGCCAGCAGCTTGGGCTCCTCGGGGAATTCACCCCTCCACTTT.

Many counts were recorded for this clone. A much more abundant neighbour one base away suggests this may be a read error. The rearrangement joins TRBV28 to TRBJ1-2, with D possibly being TRBD1 (5 bases). The CDR3 is made up of 13 amino acids. Germline assignment: CDR1 MDHEN and CDR2 SYDVKM. V dropped 7 bases and J dropped 7 bases, with 16 bases sitting between them. The CDR3 loop is CASTRGTSVGYTF. DNA for the CDR3: TGTGCCAGCACCCGCGGGACGTCAGTTGGCTACACCTTC.

This clone came up many times. V is TRBV5-1 and J is TRBJ1-4, with D maybe TRBD1 (5 bases). V lost 0 bases and J 7 bases, leaving 13 bases between the germline ends. CDR1 and CDR2 from the germline V gene are SGHRS and YFSETQ. This CDR3 contains 15 residues. Here the CDR3 reads CASSLGLGPSEKLFF. In nucleotides, the CDR3 is TGCGCCAGCAGCTTGGGGTTGGGACCTAGTGAAAAACTGTTTTTT.

This clone was recorded once. The chain couples TRBV20-1 to TRBJ1-6, with 8 bases that match TRBD1. The V gene's germline CDR1 is DFQATT and CDR2 SNEGSKA (reference sequence). The CDR3 loop spans 18 amino acids. The V segment lost 0 bases and the J segment 9 bases; nucleotides outside the gene matches: 16. CDR3 loop: CSARDGIVGTGGGSPLHF. The CDR3 DNA sequence: TGCAGTGCTAGAGATGGTATCGTGGGGACAGGAGGTGGTTCACCCCTCCACTTT.

This clone was picked up many times. V gene TRBV27 combines with J gene TRBJ2-1; D is perhaps TRBD2 (5 bases). Trimming pared 7 bases from V and 15 bases from J, leaving 19 bases between. From germline, CDR1 is MNHEY and CDR2 SMNVEV (reference sequence). The CDR3 extends over 12 amino acids. This CDR3 reads CASNTASSTLFF. The CDR3 coding sequence is TGTGCCAGCAATACCGCCTCTAGCACTTTGTTCTTC.

This clone appeared many times. The V call is TRBV13, the J call TRBJ2-3; D perhaps matches TRBD2 (5 bases). The CDR3 spans 16 residues. V lost 3 bases and J lost 2, with 15 bases in between. Looked up from germline, CDR1 is PRHDT and CDR2 is FYEKMQ (reference sequence). The CDR3 DNA is TGTGCCAGCAGCTTTCGCGGTAGCGACTACACAGATACGCAGTATTTT. Amino acid sequence: CASSFRGSDYTDTQYF.

There are many counts of this clone. The chain joins TRBV7-9 to TRBJ1-2, with 8 bases lining up with TRBD1. CDR3 length equals 14 residues. Germline CDR1 and CDR2: SEHNR and FQNEAQ (reference sequence). The V and J ends lost 5 bases and 7 bases, in that order; junction bases with no gene match: 9. The CDR3 sequence: CASSGPTGVGGYTF. For the CDR3, the DNA is TGTGCCAGCAGCGGCCCGACAGGGGTAGGTGGCTACACCTTC.

The rearrangement uses TRBV10-3 and TRBJ2-1; TRBD1 aligns across 7 bases. Trimming cost V 5 bases and J 0 bases; bases outside gene matches: 7. The CDR3 runs to 16 residues. The germline CDR1 and CDR2 sequences are ENHRY and SYGVKD. The CDR3 sequence: CAISTGQASSYNEQFF. The CDR3 DNA reads TGTGCCATCAGTACCGGACAGGCGAGCTCCTACAATGAGCAGTTCTTC.